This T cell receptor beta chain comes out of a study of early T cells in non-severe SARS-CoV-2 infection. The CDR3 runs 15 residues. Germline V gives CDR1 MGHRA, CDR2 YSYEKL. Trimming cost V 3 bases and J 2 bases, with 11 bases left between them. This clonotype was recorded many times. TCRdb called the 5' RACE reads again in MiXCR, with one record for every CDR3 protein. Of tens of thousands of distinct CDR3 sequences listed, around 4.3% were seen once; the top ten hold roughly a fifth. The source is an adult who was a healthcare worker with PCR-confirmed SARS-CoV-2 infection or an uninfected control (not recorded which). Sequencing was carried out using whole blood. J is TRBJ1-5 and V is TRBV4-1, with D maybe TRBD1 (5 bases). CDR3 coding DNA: TGCGCCAGCAGCCAGGCAGGGATGGGCAATCAGCCCCAGCATTTT. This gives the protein CASSQAGMGNQPQHF.